These T cell receptor beta chains were read from a single sample in a study of shared clonotypes between healthy human individuals. Here immunoSEQ multiplex PCR was the method, and the copy in TCRdb shows in-frame clones only, minus some. This repertoire shows roughly 200,000 clones, approximately 61% found once; its top ten account for around 9.3%. The material sequenced was memory CD4+ T cells sorted from blood. These receptors all stem from a man younger than 45 in good health. CDR3s include the opening cysteine and the closing phenylalanine or tryptophan. A D gene is named only where the DNA matches it firmly. A clone size is listed for some rows: how often the clone was seen (once, few, many), or a class if it is expanded.

-,TRBV11-3,14,few,TRBJ2-1,CASSGGGTLDEQFF,TGTGCCAGCAGCGGTGGAGGTACCCTCGATGAGCAGTTCTTC
-,TRBV5-1,15,-,TRBJ2-3,CASSYRDLWTDTQYF,TGCGCCAGCAGCTACCGGGACTTATGGACAGATACGCAGTATTTT
-,TRBV11-2,15,-,TRBJ2-7,CASSFLRDLNYEQYF,TGTGCCAGCAGCTTCCTCCGGGATTTAAACTACGAGCAGTACTTC
-,TRBV16,15,-,TRBJ2-7,CASSQERLAGVEQYF,TGTGCCAGCAGCCAAGAACGCCTAGCTGGCGTGGAGCAGTACTTC
TRBD2,TRBV2,13,-,TRBJ2-3,CASRIAGADTQYF,TGTGCCAGCCGGATAGCGGGAGCAGATACGCAGTATTTT
-,TRBV10-3,17,-,TRBJ2-2,CATTKAGAAANTGELFF,TGTGCCACCACTAAGGCTGGGGCAGCGGCGAACACCGGGGAGCTGTTTTTT
-,TRBV11-3,14,-,TRBJ1-1,CASSTQGGSTEAFF,TGTGCCAGCAGCACCCAAGGGGGTTCAACTGAAGCTTTCTTT
-,TRBV6-5,13,-,TRBJ2-1,CASSYSAHNEQFF,TGTGCCAGCAGTTACTCGGCACACAATGAGCAGTTCTTC
-,TRBV6-5,15,few,TRBJ1-2,CASSYNLPGGYDYTF,TGTGCCAGCAGTTACAACCTACCAGGCGGATATGACTACACCTTC
-,TRBV30,13,-,TRBJ2-2,CAWSVHRGGELFF,TGTGCCTGGAGTGTACATCGTGGCGGGGAGCTGTTTTTT
TRBD2,TRBV15,14,-,TRBJ2-1,CATRKDILAGEQFF,TGTGCCACCAGAAAGGACATTCTAGCGGGTGAGCAGTTCTTC
-,TRBV29-1,12,-,TRBJ1-2,CSVNRAQGGYTF,TGCAGCGTGAACAGGGCCCAGGGTGGCTACACCTTC
TRBD1,TRBV29-1,20,-,TRBJ2-6,CSFLSRGPSKWTSGANVLTF,TGCAGCTTCTTATCCAGGGGGCCCTCGAAATGGACATCGGGGGCCAACGTCCTGACTTTC
TRBD2,TRBV7-9,15,-,TRBJ2-5,CASSLNRAGVETQYF,TGTGCCAGCAGCTTAAATCGGGCGGGAGTGGAGACCCAGTACTTC
-,TRBV27,14,once,TRBJ2-3,CASSFTVLTDTQYF,TGTGCCAGCAGTTTTACAGTCCTCACAGATACGCAGTATTTT
-,TRBV5-5,16,-,TRBJ2-2,CASSEDRRTNTGELFF,TGTGCCAGCAGCGAAGACAGGCGAACGAACACCGGGGAGCTGTTTTTT
-,TRBV6-1,15,-,TRBJ1-4,CASSWSGGGNEKLFF,TGTGCCAGCAGTTGGTCTGGGGGTGGGAATGAAAAACTGTTTTTT
-,TRBV28,13,-,TRBJ2-2,CASSPWNTGELFF,TGTGCCAGCAGCCCCTGGAACACCGGGGAGCTGTTTTTT
-,TRBV5-1,14,-,TRBJ1-1,CASSLVGQNTEAFF,TGCGCCAGCAGCTTGGTTGGACAGAACACTGAAGCTTTCTTT
TRBD2,TRBV2,16,-,TRBJ2-7,CASSEALAGGLAEQYF,TGTGCCAGCAGTGAAGCCCTAGCGGGTGGCCTCGCCGAGCAGTACTTC
-,TRBV20-1,11,-,TRBJ2-3,CSKTGKDTQYF,TGCAGCAAAACGGGAAAAGATACGCAGTATTTT
-,TRBV5-1,12,-,TRBJ2-1,CASSLSFDEQFF,TGCGCCAGCAGCTTGAGCTTCGATGAGCAGTTCTTC
TRBD1,TRBV4-3,15,-,TRBJ1-2,CASSQADRGVHGYTF,TGCGCCAGCAGCCAAGCGGACAGGGGGGTTCATGGCTACACCTTC
-,TRBV7-2,15,-,TRBJ1-2,CASSLAPGPASHYTF,TGTGCCAGCAGCTTAGCCCCGGGACCCGCGTCCCACTACACCTTC
-,TRBV5-6,16,-,TRBJ2-5,CASSLLGGGDQETQYF,TGTGCCAGCAGCTTGTTAGGGGGCGGGGATCAAGAGACCCAGTACTTC
-,TRBV28,14,-,TRBJ2-7,CASSPGQGTYEQYF,TGTGCCAGCAGTCCGGGACAAGGGACCTACGAGCAGTACTTC
-,TRBV11-2,12,-,TRBJ2-3,CASSFGADTQYF,TGTGCCAGCAGCTTCGGCGCAGATACGCAGTATTTT
-,TRBV7-8,15,-,TRBJ2-1,CASSLARGGIGEQFF,TGTGCCAGCAGCTTAGCCAGGGGTGGAATAGGTGAGCAGTTCTTC
-,TRBV10-3,14,-,TRBJ1-4,CAISGGTKGEKLFF,TGTGCCATCAGTGGGGGGACAAAGGGTGAAAAACTGTTTTTT
TRBD2,TRBV4-1,18,once,TRBJ2-7,CASSQDTAGTLKAGEQYF,TGCGCCAGCAGCCAAGATACCGCCGGGACGTTAAAAGCGGGGGAGCAGTACTTC
-,TRBV18,15,many,TRBJ2-4,CASSPGSSSKNIQYF,TGTGCCAGCTCACCCGGGAGTAGCTCCAAAAACATTCAGTACTTC
TRBD1,TRBV7-9,14,-,TRBJ1-1,CASSLGRQGIEAFF,TGTGCCAGCAGCTTAGGGAGACAGGGGATTGAAGCTTTCTTT
-,TRBV9,14,-,TRBJ2-5,CASSPTFVGETQYF,TGTGCCAGCAGCCCTACCTTCGTTGGGGAGACCCAGTACTTC
TRBD1,TRBV11-2,15,-,TRBJ1-2,CASSLEGTGDYGYTF,TGTGCCAGCAGCTTAGAGGGGACAGGAGACTATGGCTACACCTTC
-,TRBV7-6,14,-,TRBJ2-7,CASSLVANPYEQYF,TGTGCCAGCAGCTTAGTCGCCAACCCCTACGAGCAGTACTTC
-,TRBV6-6,12,-,TRBJ2-5,CASRIADRAQYF,TGTGCCAGCAGGATAGCAGACCGGGCCCAGTACTTC
TRBD1,TRBV11-2,14,-,TRBJ2-5,CASSPRTGQETQYF,TGTGCCAGCAGCCCACGGACAGGGCAAGAGACCCAGTACTTC
TRBD1,TRBV7-9,15,once,TRBJ2-7,CASSLTGQGASEQYF,TGTGCCAGCAGCTTAACGGGACAGGGGGCTTCCGAGCAGTACTTC
-,TRBV28,14,-,TRBJ1-4,CASSSNLLGEKLFF,TGTGCCAGCAGTTCCAACCTTTTAGGCGAAAAACTGTTTTTT